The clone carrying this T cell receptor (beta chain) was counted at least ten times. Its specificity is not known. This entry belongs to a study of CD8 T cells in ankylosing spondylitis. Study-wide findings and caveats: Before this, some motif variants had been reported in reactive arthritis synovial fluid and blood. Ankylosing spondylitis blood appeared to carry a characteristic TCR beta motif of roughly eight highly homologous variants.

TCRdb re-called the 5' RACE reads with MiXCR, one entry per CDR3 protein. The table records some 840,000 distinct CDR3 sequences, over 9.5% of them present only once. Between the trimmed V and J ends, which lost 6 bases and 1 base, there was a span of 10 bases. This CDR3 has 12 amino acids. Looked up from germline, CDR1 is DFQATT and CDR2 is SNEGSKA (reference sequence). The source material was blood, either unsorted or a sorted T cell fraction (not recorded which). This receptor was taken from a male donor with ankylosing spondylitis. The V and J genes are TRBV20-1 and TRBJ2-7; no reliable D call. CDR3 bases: TGCAGTGCCGTACGTGGGTCCTACGAGCAGTACTTC. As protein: CSAVRGSYEQYF.